This T cell receptor beta chain appears in the sequencing data of a study of blood T cells in healthy people across ages. The use of a sample-barcoded 5' primer and a J-beta primer mix characterized a second PCR of 7 to 11 cycles. CDR3-containing paired-end reads numbering at least 2.5 million came from each sample. TCRdb reprocessed the 5' RACE reads with MiXCR, giving one entry per CDR3 protein. The sample contains approximately 1.5 million distinct CDR3 sequences, roughly 32% of which appear only once. This clonotype was counted many times. CDR1 and CDR2 from the germline V gene are SQVTM and ANQGSEA. Trimming removed 4 bases at V and 8 bases at J, with 14 bases between. This CDR3 is built from 12 residues.

The chain is built from TRBV29-1 and TRBJ1-2; TRBD1 might be the D (5 bases). This sequence originates from a woman aged 25 to 39 in good health. The sequenced sample consisted of blood. The CDR3 DNA reads as TGCAGCGTTGGGGACGGCCCTAGGGGCTACACCTTC. This gives the protein CSVGDGPRGYTF.